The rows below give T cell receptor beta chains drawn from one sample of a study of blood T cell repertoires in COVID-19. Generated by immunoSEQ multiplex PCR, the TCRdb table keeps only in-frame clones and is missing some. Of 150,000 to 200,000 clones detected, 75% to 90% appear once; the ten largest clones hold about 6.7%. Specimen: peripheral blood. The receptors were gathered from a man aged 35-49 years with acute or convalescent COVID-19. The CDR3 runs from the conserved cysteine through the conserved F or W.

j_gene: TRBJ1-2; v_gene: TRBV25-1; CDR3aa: CASSERGLGGYGYTF
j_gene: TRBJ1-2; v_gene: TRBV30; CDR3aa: CAWRSGGQDYGYTF
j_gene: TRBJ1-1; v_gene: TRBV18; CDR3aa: CASSPRPLTGVNTEAFF
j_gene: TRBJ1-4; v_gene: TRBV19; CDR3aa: CASSIDRDRNEKLFF
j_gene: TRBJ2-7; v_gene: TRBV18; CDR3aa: CASSPSVVRDRGTYEQYF
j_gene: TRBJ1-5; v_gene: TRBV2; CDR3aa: CASSNTRYSNQPQHF
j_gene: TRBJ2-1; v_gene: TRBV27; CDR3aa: CASSLPPGHSYNEQFF
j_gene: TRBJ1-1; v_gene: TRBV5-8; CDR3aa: CASSLTGNTEAFF
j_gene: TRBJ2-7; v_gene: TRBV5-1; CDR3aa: CASSEPRQGSYEQYF
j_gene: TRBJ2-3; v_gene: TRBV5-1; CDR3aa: CASSRSVGTDTQYF
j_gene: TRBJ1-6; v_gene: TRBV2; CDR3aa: CASKLGGQGVSPLHF
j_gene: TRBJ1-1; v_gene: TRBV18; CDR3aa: CASSPPKWDSAEAFF
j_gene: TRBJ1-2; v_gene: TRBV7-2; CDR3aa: CASSSNRGYGYTF
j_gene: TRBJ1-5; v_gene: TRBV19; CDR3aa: CASSSRQGHQPQHF
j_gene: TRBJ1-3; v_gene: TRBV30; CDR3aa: CAWQGQGIGNTIYF
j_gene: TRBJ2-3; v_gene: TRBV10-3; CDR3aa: CAINTSGDTQYF
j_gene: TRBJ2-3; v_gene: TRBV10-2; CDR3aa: CASSEGLAGGTDTQYF
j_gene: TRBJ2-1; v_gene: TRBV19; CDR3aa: CASNKRGVDEQFF
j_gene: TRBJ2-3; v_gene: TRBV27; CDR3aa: CASSPGAGEEDTQYF
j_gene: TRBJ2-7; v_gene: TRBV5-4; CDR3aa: CASRPGQGSYEQYF
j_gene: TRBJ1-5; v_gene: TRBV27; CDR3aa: CASSLLGHPNWSNQPQHF
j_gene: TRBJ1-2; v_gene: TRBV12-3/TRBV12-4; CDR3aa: CASSSLLVGYTF
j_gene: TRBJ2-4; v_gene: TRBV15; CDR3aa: CATSSGGTKNIQYF
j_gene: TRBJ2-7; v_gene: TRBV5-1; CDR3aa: CASSLGTNSEQYF
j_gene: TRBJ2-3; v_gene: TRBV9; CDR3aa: CASSVATRVPSLGGTDTQYF
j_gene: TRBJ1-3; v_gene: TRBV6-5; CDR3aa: CASSYTHDRVGNTIYF
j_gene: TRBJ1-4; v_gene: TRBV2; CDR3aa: CASIEDRVNEKLFF
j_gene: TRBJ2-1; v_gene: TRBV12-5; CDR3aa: CASGSHRTSGYNEQFF
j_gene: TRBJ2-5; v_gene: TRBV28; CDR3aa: CASSITGGETQYF
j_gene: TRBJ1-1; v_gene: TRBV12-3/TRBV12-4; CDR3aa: CASTGGFEAFF
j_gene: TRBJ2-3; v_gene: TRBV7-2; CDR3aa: CASSLGGTTSTDTQYF
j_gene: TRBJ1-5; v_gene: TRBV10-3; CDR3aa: CAIGGTGDQPQHF
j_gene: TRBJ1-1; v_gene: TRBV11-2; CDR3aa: CASSPVRYPEAFF
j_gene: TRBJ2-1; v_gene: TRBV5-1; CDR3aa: CASSLRDRDYEQFF
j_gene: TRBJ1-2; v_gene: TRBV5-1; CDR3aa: CASSDTGESGYGYTF
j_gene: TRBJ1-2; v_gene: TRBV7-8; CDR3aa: CASSAQQGTGGYTF
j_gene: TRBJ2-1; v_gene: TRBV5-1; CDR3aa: CASSSRTSKYEQFF
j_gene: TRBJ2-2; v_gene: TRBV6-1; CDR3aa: CASSEMGLVAGELFF
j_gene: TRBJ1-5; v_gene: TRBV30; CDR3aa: CAWSPRGGRPQHF
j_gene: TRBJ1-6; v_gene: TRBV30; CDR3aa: CAWSVKPLFGGGTDSPLHF
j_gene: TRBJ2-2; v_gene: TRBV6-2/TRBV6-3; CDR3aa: CASSYSYRAGELFF
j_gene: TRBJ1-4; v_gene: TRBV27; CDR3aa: CASSFGGGAALEKLFF
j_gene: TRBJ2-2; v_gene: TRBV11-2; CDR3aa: CASSFRGAFTGELFF
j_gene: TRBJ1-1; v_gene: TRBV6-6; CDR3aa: CASSWPGQGSLAFF
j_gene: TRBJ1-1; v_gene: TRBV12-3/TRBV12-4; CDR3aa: CASSLWDSGEAFF
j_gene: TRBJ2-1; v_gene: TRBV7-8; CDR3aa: CASSVLNEQFF
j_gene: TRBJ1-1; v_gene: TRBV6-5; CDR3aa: CASSQTGWTEAFF
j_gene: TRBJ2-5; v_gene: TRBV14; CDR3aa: CASSQGPSGAETQYF